The clone carrying this T cell receptor (beta chain) was observed a handful of times. The sample is drawn from a study of tumour-infiltrating T cells in Burkitt lymphoma. Study-level information: Overall and progression-free survival were predicted by productive clonality.

Only in-frame clones appear in the TCRdb table, and some are missing; sequencing was by immunoSEQ multiplex PCR. Counted here are around 46,000 clones, more than 25% occurring once; the ten biggest clones make up roughly 2.6%. This CDR3 comprises 17 residues. J gave up 11 bases and V 2 bases, and 18 bases lay outside the gene matches. Germline V lookup: CDR1 MNHEY, CDR2 SMNVEV (reference sequence). This clonotype was sampled from a human donor with Burkitt lymphoma. This rearrangement joins TRBV27 to TRBJ1-1, with 9 bases that match TRBD1. Source material: tumor tissue. The CDR3 DNA reads as TGTGCCAGCAGTTTAACACATCCCGGGACAGGGTTCCCCCGGGCTTTCTTT. Amino acid sequence: CASSLTHPGTGFPRAFF.